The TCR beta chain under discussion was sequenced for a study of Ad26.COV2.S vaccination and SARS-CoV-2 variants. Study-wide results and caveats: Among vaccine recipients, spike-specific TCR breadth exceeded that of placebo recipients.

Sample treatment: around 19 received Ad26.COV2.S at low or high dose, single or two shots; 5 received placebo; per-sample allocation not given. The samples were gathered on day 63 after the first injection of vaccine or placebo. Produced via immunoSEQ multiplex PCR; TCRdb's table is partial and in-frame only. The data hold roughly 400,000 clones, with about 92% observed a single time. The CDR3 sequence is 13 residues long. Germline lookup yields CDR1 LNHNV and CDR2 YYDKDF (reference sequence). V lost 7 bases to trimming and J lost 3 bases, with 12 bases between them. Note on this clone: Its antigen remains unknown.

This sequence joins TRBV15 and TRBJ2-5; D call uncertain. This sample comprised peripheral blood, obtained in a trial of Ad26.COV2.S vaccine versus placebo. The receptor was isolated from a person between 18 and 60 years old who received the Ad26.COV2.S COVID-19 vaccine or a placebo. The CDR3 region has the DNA TGTGCCACCACCGATGGACCCGAAGAGACCCAGTACTTC. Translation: CATTDGPEETQYF.